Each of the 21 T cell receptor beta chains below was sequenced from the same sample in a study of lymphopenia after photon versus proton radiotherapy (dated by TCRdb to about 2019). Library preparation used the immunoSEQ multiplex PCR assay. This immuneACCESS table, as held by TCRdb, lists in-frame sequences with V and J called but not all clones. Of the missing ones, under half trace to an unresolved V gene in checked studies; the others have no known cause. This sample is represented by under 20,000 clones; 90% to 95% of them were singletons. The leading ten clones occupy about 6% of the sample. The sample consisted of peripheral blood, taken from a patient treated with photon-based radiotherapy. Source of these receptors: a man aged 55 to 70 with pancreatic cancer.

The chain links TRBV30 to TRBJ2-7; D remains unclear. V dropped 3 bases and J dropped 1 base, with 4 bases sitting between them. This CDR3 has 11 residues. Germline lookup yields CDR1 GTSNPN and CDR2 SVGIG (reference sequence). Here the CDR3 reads CAWRRSYEQYF. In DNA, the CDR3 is TGTGCCTGGAGGAGATCCTACGAGCAGTACTTC. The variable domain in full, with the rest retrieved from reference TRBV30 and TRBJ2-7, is SQTIHQWPATLVQPVGSPLSLECTVEGTSNPNLYWYRQAAGRGLQLLFYSVGIGQISSEVPQNLSASRPQDRQFILSSKKLLLSDSGFYLCAWRRSYEQYFGPGTRLTVT.

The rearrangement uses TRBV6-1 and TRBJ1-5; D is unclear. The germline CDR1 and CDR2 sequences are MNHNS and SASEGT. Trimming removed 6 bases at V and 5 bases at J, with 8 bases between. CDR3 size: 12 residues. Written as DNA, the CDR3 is TGTGCCAGCAGGACGATAGATCAGCCCCAGCATTTT. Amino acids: CASRTIDQPQHF.

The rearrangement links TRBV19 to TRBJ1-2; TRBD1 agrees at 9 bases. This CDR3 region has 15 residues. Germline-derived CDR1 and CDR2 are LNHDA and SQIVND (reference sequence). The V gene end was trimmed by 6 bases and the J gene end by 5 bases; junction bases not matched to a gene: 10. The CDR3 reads CASRGTGSSVYGYTF. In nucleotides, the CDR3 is TGTGCCAGTAGAGGGACAGGGTCCTCCGTATATGGCTACACCTTC.

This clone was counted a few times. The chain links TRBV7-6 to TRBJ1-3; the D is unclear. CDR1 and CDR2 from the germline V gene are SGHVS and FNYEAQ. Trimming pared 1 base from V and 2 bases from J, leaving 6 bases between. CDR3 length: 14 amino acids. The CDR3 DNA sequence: TGTGCCAGCAGCTTAGGCGGCCCTGGAAACACCATATATTTT. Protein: CASSLGGPGNTIYF.

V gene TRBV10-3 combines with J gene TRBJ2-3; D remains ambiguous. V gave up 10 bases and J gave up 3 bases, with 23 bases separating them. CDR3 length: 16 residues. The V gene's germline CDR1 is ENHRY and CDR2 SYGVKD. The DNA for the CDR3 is TGTGCCACCCTCGAAGGATCCCGGGTCCGGACAGATACGCAGTATTTT. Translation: CATLEGSRVRTDTQYF.

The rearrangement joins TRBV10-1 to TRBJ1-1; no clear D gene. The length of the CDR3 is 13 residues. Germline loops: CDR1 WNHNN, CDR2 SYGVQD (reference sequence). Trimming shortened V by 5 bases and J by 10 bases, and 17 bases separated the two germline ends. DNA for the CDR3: TGCGCCAGCAGTAGAGACTCAGCGTTGACAGCTTTCTTT. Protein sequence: CASSRDSALTAFF.

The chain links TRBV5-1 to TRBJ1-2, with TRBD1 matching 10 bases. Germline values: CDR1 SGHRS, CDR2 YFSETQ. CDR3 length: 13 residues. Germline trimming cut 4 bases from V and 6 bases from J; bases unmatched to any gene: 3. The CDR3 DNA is TGCGCCAGCAGCCTTGGGACAGGGGATGGCTACACCTTC. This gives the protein CASSLGTGDGYTF.

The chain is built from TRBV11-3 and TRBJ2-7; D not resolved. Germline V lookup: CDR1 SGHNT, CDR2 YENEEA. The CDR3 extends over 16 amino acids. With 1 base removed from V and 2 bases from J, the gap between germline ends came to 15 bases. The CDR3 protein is CASSLAGAPMTYEQYF. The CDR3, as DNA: TGTGCCAGCAGCTTAGCGGGCGCCCCAATGACCTACGAGCAGTACTTC.

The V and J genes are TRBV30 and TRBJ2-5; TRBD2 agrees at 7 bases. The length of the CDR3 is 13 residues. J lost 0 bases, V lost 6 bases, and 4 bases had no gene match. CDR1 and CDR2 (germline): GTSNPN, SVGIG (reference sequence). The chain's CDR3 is CACALADQETQYF. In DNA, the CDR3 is TGTGCCTGTGCGCTAGCGGACCAAGAGACCCAGTACTTC. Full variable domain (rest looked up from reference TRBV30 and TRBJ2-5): SQTIHQWPATLVQPVGSPLSLECTVEGTSNPNLYWYRQAAGRGLQLLFYSVGIGQISSEVPQNLSASRPQDRQFILSSKKLLLSDSGFYLCACALADQETQYFGPGTRLLVL.

The CDR3 loop reads CASKPGQDYQPQHF. CDR3 DNA: TGTGCCAGCAAACCCGGACAGGATTATCAGCCCCAGCATTTT. The gene calls are TRBV6-5 and TRBJ1-5, with 7 bases identical to TRBD1. CDR1 is MNHEY and CDR2 is SVGAGI in the germline V gene. The V and J ends lost 7 bases and 5 bases, in that order; junction bases with no gene match: 8. This CDR3 is 14 amino acids long.

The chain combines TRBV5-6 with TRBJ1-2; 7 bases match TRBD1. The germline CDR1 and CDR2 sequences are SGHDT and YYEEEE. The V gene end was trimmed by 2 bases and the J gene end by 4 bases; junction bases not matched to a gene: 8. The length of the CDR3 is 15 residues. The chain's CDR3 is CASSFPGQAAYGYTF. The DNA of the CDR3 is TGTGCCAGCAGCTTCCCTGGACAGGCTGCCTATGGCTACACCTTC.

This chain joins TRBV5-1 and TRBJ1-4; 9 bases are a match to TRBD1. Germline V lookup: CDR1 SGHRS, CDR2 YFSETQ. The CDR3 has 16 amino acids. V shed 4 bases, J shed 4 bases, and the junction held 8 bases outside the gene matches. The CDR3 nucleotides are TGCGCCAGCAGCATAGTGGGGACAGGGATTAATGAAAAACTGTTTTTT. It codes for CASSIVGTGINEKLFF.

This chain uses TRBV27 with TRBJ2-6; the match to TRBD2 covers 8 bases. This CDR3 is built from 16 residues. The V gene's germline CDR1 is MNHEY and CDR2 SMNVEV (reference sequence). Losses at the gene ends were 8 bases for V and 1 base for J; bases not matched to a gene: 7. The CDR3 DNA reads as TGTGCCAGCGGCTCGGGGGGGCCATCTGGGGCCAACGTCCTGACTTTC. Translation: CASGSGGPSGANVLTF.

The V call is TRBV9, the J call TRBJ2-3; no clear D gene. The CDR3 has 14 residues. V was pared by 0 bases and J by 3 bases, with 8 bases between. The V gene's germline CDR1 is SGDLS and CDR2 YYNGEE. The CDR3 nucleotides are TGTGCCAGCAGCGTAGATATTGCGACAGATACGCAGTATTTT. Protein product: CASSVDIATDTQYF.

The CDR3 region is CASSLVLGLNTGELFF. The CDR3 coding sequence is TGTGCCAGCAGCTTAGTCCTGGGACTCAACACCGGGGAGCTGTTTTTT. The chain employs TRBV7-9 and TRBJ2-2, with a weak D call TRBD2 (6 bases). This CDR3 contains 16 residues. CDR1 is SEHNR, CDR2 FQNEAQ, per germline (reference sequence). The germline V and J ends were trimmed by 1 base and 2 bases, with 11 bases remaining between them.

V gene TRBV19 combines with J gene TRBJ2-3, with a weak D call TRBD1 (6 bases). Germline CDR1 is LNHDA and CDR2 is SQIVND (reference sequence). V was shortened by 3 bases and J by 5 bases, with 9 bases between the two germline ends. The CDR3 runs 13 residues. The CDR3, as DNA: TGTGCCAGTAGTATCCAGGGGAAAGATACGCAGTATTTT. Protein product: CASSIQGKDTQYF.

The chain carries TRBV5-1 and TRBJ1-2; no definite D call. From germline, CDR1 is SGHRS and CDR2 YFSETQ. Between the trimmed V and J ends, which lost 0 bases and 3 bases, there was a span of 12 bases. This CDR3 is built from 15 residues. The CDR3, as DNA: TGCGCCAGCAGCTTGGGGGGAGCAAATGACTATGGCTACACCTTC. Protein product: CASSLGGANDYGYTF.

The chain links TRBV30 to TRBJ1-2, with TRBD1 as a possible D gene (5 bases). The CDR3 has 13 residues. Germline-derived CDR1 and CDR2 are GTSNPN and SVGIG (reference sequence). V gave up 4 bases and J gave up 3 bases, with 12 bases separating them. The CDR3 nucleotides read TGTGCCTGGATGGGGGGTAACTACTATGGCTACACCTTC. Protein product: CAWMGGNYYGYTF.

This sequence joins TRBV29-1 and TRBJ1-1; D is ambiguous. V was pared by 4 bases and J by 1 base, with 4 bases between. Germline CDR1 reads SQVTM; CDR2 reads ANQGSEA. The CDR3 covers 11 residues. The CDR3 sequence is CSVGENTEAFF. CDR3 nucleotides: TGCAGCGTTGGTGAGAACACTGAAGCTTTCTTT.

The CDR3 DNA reads TGTGCCAGCAGCCCTTGGGAGGGACATGGCTACACCTTC. It is translated as CASSPWEGHGYTF. V usage is TRBV27 and J usage is TRBJ1-2; D may be TRBD1 (5 bases). CDR1 and CDR2 from the germline V gene are MNHEY and SMNVEV (reference sequence). This CDR3 is built from 13 residues. The V end was cut by 6 bases, the J end by 6 bases, with 14 bases between.

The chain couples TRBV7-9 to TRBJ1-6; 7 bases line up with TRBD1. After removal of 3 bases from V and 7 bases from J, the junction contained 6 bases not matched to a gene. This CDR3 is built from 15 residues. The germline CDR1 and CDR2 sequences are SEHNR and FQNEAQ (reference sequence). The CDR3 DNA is TGTGCCAGCAGCTTGGTGGGACAGATAAATTCACCCCTCCACTTT. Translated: CASSLVGQINSPLHF.